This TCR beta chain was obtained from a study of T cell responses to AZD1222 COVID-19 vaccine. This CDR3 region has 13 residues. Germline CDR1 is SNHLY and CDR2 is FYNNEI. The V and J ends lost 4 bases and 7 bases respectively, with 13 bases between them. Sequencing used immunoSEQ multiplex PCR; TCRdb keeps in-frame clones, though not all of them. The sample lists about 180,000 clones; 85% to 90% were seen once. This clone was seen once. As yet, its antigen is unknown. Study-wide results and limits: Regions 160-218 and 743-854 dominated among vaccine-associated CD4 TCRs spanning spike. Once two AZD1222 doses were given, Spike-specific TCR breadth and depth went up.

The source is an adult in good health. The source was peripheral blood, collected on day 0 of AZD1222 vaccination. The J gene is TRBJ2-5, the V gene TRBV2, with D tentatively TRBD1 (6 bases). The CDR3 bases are TGTGCCAGCAGTGGACAGGCAGGCGGGACCCAGTACTTC. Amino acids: CASSGQAGGTQYF. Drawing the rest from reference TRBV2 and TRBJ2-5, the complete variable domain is EPEVTQTPSHQVTQMGQEVILRCVPISNHLYFYWYRQILGQKVEFLVSFYNNEISEKSEIFDDQFSVERPDGSNFTLKIRSTKLEDSAMYFCASSGQAGGTQYFGPGTRLLVL.